The rows below give T cell receptor beta chains drawn from one sample of a study of regulatory T cells in long-lasting Graves disease. A single record per CDR3 protein comes from TCRdb applying MiXCR to the multiplex PCR reads. The data hold about 430,000 distinct CDR3 sequences, with about 15% observed a single time. These same data were also listed under a study on T cells in Graves' hyperthyroidism and ophthalmopathy.

The material was peripheral blood mononuclear cells (PBMCs), obtained at new diagnosis, from a patient treated with antithyroid drugs. Receptor source: a woman aged 40 to 55 with Graves disease. Both conserved end residues are part of each CDR3. The order of the fields is CDR3 length, V gene, clone size, J gene, D gene, CDR3 protein, CDR3 DNA. D genes are given only for firm matches. Part of the rows lack a size; the others show once, few, many or a class for expanded clones.

19	TRBV28	.	TRBJ2-1	TRBD2	CASSLWTGTSGPAYNEQFF	TGTGCCAGCAGTTTATGGACCGGGACTAGCGGACCCGCCTACAATGAGCAGTTCTTC
15	TRBV19	many	TRBJ2-1	TRBD2	CASSLTSGKIGEQFF	TGTGCCAGTAGTTTGACTAGCGGGAAAATAGGTGAGCAGTTCTTC
14	TRBV11-2	.	TRBJ2-1	.	CASSLDQGGEEQFF	TGTGCCAGCAGCTTGGACCAGGGGGGGGAAGAGCAGTTCTTC
13	TRBV7-6	many	TRBJ2-3	TRBD2	CASSSAGGDTQYF	TGTGCCAGCAGCTCAGCGGGAGGAGATACGCAGTATTTT
14	TRBV6-2/TRBV6-3	few	TRBJ1-5	.	CASSESGGQQPQHF	TGTGCCAGCAGTGAATCTGGGGGGCAACAGCCCCAGCATTTT
14	TRBV24-1	many	TRBJ2-5	.	CATSDGGNEETQYF	TGTGCCACCAGTGATGGGGGGAACGAAGAGACCCAGTACTTC
16	TRBV20-1	many	TRBJ2-4	.	CSASGSRGSAKNIQYF	TGCAGTGCTAGCGGGAGTCGAGGCTCGGCCAAAAACATTCAGTACTTC
17	TRBV19	many	TRBJ2-1	TRBD2	CASSIQPGLALYNEQFF	TGTGCCAGTAGTATTCAACCGGGACTAGCGCTCTACAATGAGCAGTTCTTC
18	TRBV6-1	many	TRBJ2-5	TRBD2	CASSEALLVAGGGETQYF	TGTGCCAGCAGTGAAGCGCTTCTGGTAGCGGGAGGGGGGGAGACCCAGTACTTC
14	TRBV6-1	few	TRBJ1-6	TRBD1	CASSPDRGPSPLHF	TGTGCCAGCAGTCCGGACAGGGGGCCTTCACCCCTCCACTTT
16	TRBV7-8	many	TRBJ2-5	.	CASSLGTRQPQETQYF	TGTGCCAGCAGCTTAGGTACCAGGCAGCCCCAAGAGACCCAGTACTTC
15	TRBV30	.	TRBJ2-2	.	CAWSVFRAGAGKLFF	TGTGCCTGGAGTGTTTTTAGGGCCGGTGCCGGGAAGCTGTTTTTT
17	TRBV18	.	TRBJ2-7	.	CASSPQLAGHSRSEQYF	TGTGCCAGCTCACCACAGTTGGCGGGACACAGCCGGTCCGAGCAGTACTTC
11	TRBV2	many	TRBJ2-7	.	CASSPKYEQYF	TGTGCCAGCAGCCCAAAATACGAGCAGTACTTC
16	TRBV2	few	TRBJ2-6	TRBD1	CAGSTGQGSGANVLTF	TGTGCCGGCTCAACGGGACAGGGAAGTGGGGCCAACGTCCTGACTTTC
14	TRBV13	many	TRBJ1-6	TRBD1	CASSFRTGNSPLHF	TGTGCCAGCAGCTTCCGGACAGGGAATTCACCCCTCCACTTT
15	TRBV6-2/TRBV6-3	many	TRBJ2-1	TRBD2	CASSPPLAGGHEQFF	TGTGCCAGCAGTCCTCCCCTAGCGGGAGGGCATGAGCAGTTCTTC
12	TRBV6-1	.	TRBJ2-7	.	CASIGGAGEQYF	TGTGCCAGCATCGGGGGCGCGGGCGAGCAGTACTTC
11	TRBV29-1	.	TRBJ2-5	.	CSALKGETQYF	TGCAGCGCTCTAAAGGGGGAGACCCAGTACTTC
18	TRBV25-1	few	TRBJ2-5	TRBD2	CASSDRTSGRVYQETQYF	TGTGCCAGCAGTGATCGTACTAGCGGGAGGGTGTACCAAGAGACCCAGTACTTC
15	TRBV27	once	TRBJ1-5	TRBD1	CASSLYTGDGQPQHF	TGTGCCAGCAGTTTGTATACAGGGGATGGTCAGCCCCAGCATTTT
12	TRBV20-1	.	TRBJ1-1	.	CSAQMTNTEAFF	TGCAGTGCTCAGATGACGAACACTGAAGCTTTCTTT
13	TRBV10-3	many	TRBJ2-1	TRBD2	CAILAGEGYEQFF	TGTGCCATACTAGCGGGAGAGGGATATGAGCAGTTCTTC
15	TRBV7-9	many	TRBJ2-1	TRBD2	CASSYSFSGNNEQFF	TGTGCCAGCAGCTACAGTTTTAGCGGGAACAATGAGCAGTTCTTC